The 8 T cell receptor beta chains reported below all come from one sample, sequenced in a study of cytomegalovirus exposure and HLA in healthy donors. The PCR used 60 Vbeta and 13 Jbeta primers. Repertoires were generated with immunoSEQ multiplex PCR, while TCRdb's copy carries only in-frame clones and drops some. There are about 120,000 clones in the sample; roughly a tenth occur only once, and just over 4.5% lies in the top ten. Sequenced: PBMCs. The receptors were sampled from a woman between 18 and 29 years old in good health and CMV-seropositive.

The rearrangement joins TRBV7-6 to TRBJ2-1, with D maybe TRBD2 (6 bases). Germline CDR1 and CDR2: SGHVS and FNYEAQ. V lost 7 bases and J 7 bases, leaving 17 bases between the germline ends. The CDR3 extends over 14 amino acids. CDR3 residues: CASMRDFIGNEQFF. The CDR3 DNA follows: TGTGCCAGCATGCGGGACTTCATTGGGAATGAGCAGTTCTTC.

Only a few counts were recorded for this clone. The DNA for the CDR3 is TGTGCCAGTAGTAAACGGACTAGCGGGAGAGGTAACATTCAGTACTTC. Translating gives CASSKRTSGRGNIQYF. V is TRBV19 and J is TRBJ2-4, with 13 bases identical to TRBD2. The CDR3 has 16 residues. V was pared by 4 bases and J by 7 bases, with 7 bases of the junction left unmatched. CDR1 and CDR2 from the germline V gene are LNHDA and SQIVND (reference sequence). The complete variable domain, with remaining parts taken from reference TRBV19 and TRBJ2-4, reads DGGITQSPKYLFRKEGQNVTLSCEQNLNHDAMYWYRQDPGQGLRLIYYSQIVNDFQKGDIAEGYSVSREKKESFPLTVTSAQKNPTAFYLCASSKRTSGRGNIQYFGAGTRLSVL.

This clone ranks as medium-sized. CDR3 in DNA: TGTGCCAGCAGGCAGGACAACTCCTACGAGCAGTACTTC. This encodes CASRQDNSYEQYF. The chain employs TRBV6-5 and TRBJ2-7; possibly TRBD1 for D (5 bases). The V gene's germline CDR1 is MNHEY and CDR2 SVGAGI. The CDR3 runs to 13 residues. Deletions cut 6 bases from V and 0 bases from J, with 9 bases between.

This clone was seen only a few times. This chain's CDR3 is CASSEKIVGLAKSSYEQYF. As DNA, the CDR3 is TGTGCCAGCAGTGAAAAAATAGTGGGACTAGCAAAGAGCTCCTACGAGCAGTACTTC. This rearrangement joins TRBV6-4 to TRBJ2-7; 9 nucleotides line up with TRBD2. Germline CDR1 MRHNA, CDR2 SNTAGT. The CDR3 is made up of 19 amino acids. V dropped 3 bases and J dropped 0; count of bases not matched to a gene: 15.

This clone was detected only a few times. The chain employs TRBV6-1 and TRBJ1-3; the D is unclear. The CDR3 consists of 16 residues. Germline V lookup: CDR1 MNHNS, CDR2 SASEGT. Between the trimmed V and J ends, which lost 3 bases and 0 bases, there was a span of 12 bases. CDR3 amino acids: CASSDPGTSSGNTIYF. In DNA, the CDR3 is TGTGCCAGCAGTGACCCGGGAACTTCCTCTGGAAACACCATATATTTT.

The chain couples TRBV19 to TRBJ2-1; 7 nucleotides match TRBD2. The CDR3 loop spans 13 amino acids. Unmatched junction bases numbered 6, after V lost 0 bases and J lost 13 bases. The germline V gene has CDR1 LNHDA and CDR2 SQIVND (reference sequence). The CDR3: CASSIDLRGKQFF. The CDR3 DNA follows: TGTGCCAGTAGTATAGATCTGCGGGGGAAACAGTTCTTC.

This clone was counted a few times. The chain couples TRBV2 to TRBJ2-1, with unresolved D. The V end was cut by 4 bases, the J end by 15 bases, with 16 bases between. Germline V lookup: CDR1 SNHLY, CDR2 FYNNEI. The CDR3 sequence is 12 residues long. CDR3 loop: CASSGLADVRFF. CDR3 nucleotide sequence: TGTGCCAGCAGTGGCTTGGCGGATGTGCGGTTCTTC.

This chain uses TRBV5-1 with TRBJ2-5; possible D gene TRBD2, 5 bases. Germline CDR1 is SGHRS and CDR2 is YFSETQ. V was pared by 4 bases and J by 1 base, with 8 bases between. The CDR3 has 13 amino acids. CDR3 in DNA: TGCGCCAGCAGCCCCCTAGCCCAAGAGACCCAGTACTTC. Amino acid sequence: CASSPLAQETQYF.